What follows are 20 T cell receptor beta chains derived from one specimen sequenced in a study of T cells in localized non-small cell lung cancer. Produced via immunoSEQ multiplex PCR; TCRdb's table is partial and in-frame only. The sample includes more than 45,000 clones, roughly 89% of them seen just once. The sample was peripheral blood, taken before any cancer treatment. These receptors were taken from an older male donor with stage III squamous cell lung carcinoma.

V is TRBV28 and J is TRBJ2-1; TRBD1 might be the D (6 bases). The CDR3 contains 14 residues. Trimming took off 2 bases at V and 2 bases at J, with 7 bases between the two ends. Per germline, CDR1 MDHEN and CDR2 SYDVKM. CDR3 loop: CASSLDRTYNEQFF. In nucleotides, the CDR3 is TGTGCCAGCAGTTTAGACAGGACCTACAATGAGCAGTTCTTC.

The chain recombines TRBV7-9 with TRBJ2-7; a weak D match, TRBD1 (6 bases). The CDR3 has 14 residues. V lost 5 bases and J 0 bases, leaving 11 bases between the germline ends. Germline V gene sequence: CDR1 SEHNR, CDR2 FQNEAQ (reference sequence). CDR3 amino acids: CASSPRDTSYEQYF. CDR3 DNA: TGTGCCAGCAGCCCCCGGGACACCTCCTACGAGCAGTACTTC. Filled out from reference TRBV7-9 and TRBJ2-7, the complete variable domain reads DTGVSQNPRHKITKRGQNVTFRCDPISEHNRLYWYRQTLGQGPEFLTYFQNEAQLEKSRLLSDRFSAERPKGSFSTLEIQRTEQGDSAMYLCASSPRDTSYEQYFGPGTRLTVT.

With respect to this clone: The limits of the CDR3 on the DNA are not certain, so only TCRdb's listed CDR3 is given. This sequence joins TRBV6-6 and TRBJ1-4; the table names TRBD1, a call not compared with the DNA. The CDR3 has 15 amino acids, counting both end residues. The germline V gene has CDR1 MNHNY and CDR2 SVGAGI (reference sequence). This chain's CDR3 is CASSSSTGGNEKLFF.

The chain employs TRBV4-1 and TRBJ2-4; 7 nucleotides agree with TRBD1. CDR1 and CDR2 from the germline V gene are MGHRA and YSYEKL. This CDR3 is 16 amino acids long. The V gene end was trimmed by 6 bases and the J gene end by 2 bases; junction bases not matched to a gene: 10. Here the CDR3 reads CASRQTGVGTKNIQYF. In DNA, the CDR3 is TGCGCCAGCAGACAAACAGGGGTAGGAACCAAAAACATTCAGTACTTC.

This rearrangement joins TRBV6-1 to TRBJ1-1; D is perhaps TRBD1 (6 bases). Per the germline V gene, CDR1 is MNHNS and CDR2 is SASEGT. Trimming pared 7 bases from V and 3 bases from J, leaving 12 bases between. CDR3 length equals 13 residues. The CDR3 sequence is CASTDHRDTEAFF. The CDR3, as DNA: TGTGCCAGCACCGACCACAGGGACACTGAAGCTTTCTTT.

This chain joins TRBV11-2 and TRBJ1-1, with D tentatively TRBD1 (6 bases). The ends were cut back, 5 bases at V and 5 bases at J, with 24 bases in the middle. The length of the CDR3 is 17 residues. Germline values: CDR1 SGHAT, CDR2 FQNNGV. CDR3 DNA sequence: TGTGCCAGCAGCCCCTACCGGGACAAAGGGAGGGGAACTGAAGCTTTCTTT. Protein: CASSPYRDKGRGTEAFF.

This clone was observed a few times. This chain uses TRBV29-1 with TRBJ2-1, with 9 bases lining up with TRBD2. Trimming removed 7 bases from V and 7 bases from J; junction bases left unmatched: 14. This CDR3 has 15 residues. Per germline, CDR1 SQVTM and CDR2 ANQGSEA. The CDR3 nucleotides are TGCAGCGGGGCAGAAGGAGCGGGGGGTATAAATGAGCAGTTCTTC. Its translation: CSGAEGAGGINEQFF.

The rearrangement links TRBV30 to TRBJ1-2, with D maybe TRBD1 (5 bases). The CDR3 is 14 residues long. Trimming pared 0 bases from V and 8 bases from J, leaving 16 bases between. CDR1 GTSNPN and CDR2 SVGIG come from the germline V gene (reference sequence). The CDR3 here is CAWSVQGSLKGYTF. CDR3 coding DNA: TGTGCCTGGAGTGTCCAGGGAAGTTTGAAAGGCTACACCTTC. The whole variable domain, remainder taken from reference TRBV30 and TRBJ1-2, is SQTIHQWPATLVQPVGSPLSLECTVEGTSNPNLYWYRQAAGRGLQLLFYSVGIGQISSEVPQNLSASRPQDRQFILSSKKLLLSDSGFYLCAWSVQGSLKGYTFGSGTRLTVV.

The rearrangement joins TRBV11-2 to TRBJ2-7; 9 nucleotides match TRBD2. With V trimmed by 5 bases and J by 3 bases, 8 bases remained unmatched. Germline V gene sequence: CDR1 SGHAT, CDR2 FQNNGV. The CDR3 sequence is 15 residues long. CDR3 DNA sequence: TGTGCCAGCAGCCCGGGACTAGCTGAAATCTACGAGCAGTACTTC. This translates into CASSPGLAEIYEQYF.

The chain employs TRBV9 and TRBJ2-3, with D perhaps matching TRBD1 or TRBD2 (5 bases each). There are 16 residues in the CDR3. CDR1 and CDR2 (germline): SGDLS, YYNGEE. Trimming left V 0 bases short and J 3 bases short, with 14 bases between. The CDR3 reads CASSVGGLRGTDTQYF. The CDR3 DNA is TGTGCCAGCAGCGTAGGGGGGTTAAGAGGGACAGATACGCAGTATTTT.

Only one count was recorded for this clone. The genes are TRBV11-1 and TRBJ2-3; D uncertain. CDR1 and CDR2 (germline): SGHAT, FQDESV (reference sequence). The CDR3 has 15 amino acids. Between the trimmed V and J ends, which lost 4 bases and 1 base, there was a span of 12 bases. The CDR3 loop is CASSWGIGGTDTQYF. CDR3 nucleotide sequence: TGTGCCAGCAGCTGGGGAATTGGCGGCACAGATACGCAGTATTTT.

V usage is TRBV7-6 and J usage is TRBJ2-1; 10 bases map to TRBD2. Trimming cost V 2 bases and J 8 bases; bases outside gene matches: 9. CDR3 size: 16 residues. The germline CDR1 and CDR2 sequences are SGHVS and FNYEAQ. Here the CDR3 reads CASSLRPSGSRDEQFF. The CDR3 nucleotides read TGTGCCAGCAGCTTACGTCCTAGCGGGAGTCGAGATGAGCAGTTCTTC. The full variable domain, rest sourced from reference TRBV7-6 and TRBJ2-1, is GAGVSQSPRYKVTKRGQDVALRCDPISGHVSLYWYRQALGQGPEFLTYFNYEAQQDKSGLPNDRFSAERPEGSISTLTIQRTEQRDSAMYRCASSLRPSGSRDEQFFGPGTRLTVL.

The V gene is TRBV28, the J gene TRBJ2-7; D unresolved. The ends were cut back, 11 bases at V and 5 bases at J, with 13 bases in the middle. Germline V gene data show CDR1 as MDHEN and CDR2 as SYDVKM. The CDR3 length is 11 residues. The CDR3 is CASVGFDEQYF. The CDR3 DNA is TGTGCCTCTGTAGGGTTCGACGAGCAGTACTTC.

The chain is built from TRBV19 and TRBJ2-3, with TRBD2 identical over 8 bases. The CDR3 runs 14 residues. Germline trimming cut 6 bases from V and 6 bases from J; bases unmatched to any gene: 8. Germline V lookup: CDR1 LNHDA, CDR2 SQIVND (reference sequence). The CDR3 here is CASSRASGWDTQYF. CDR3 bases: TGTGCCAGTAGCCGGGCTAGCGGGTGGGATACGCAGTATTTT.

The chain employs TRBV5-1 and TRBJ2-3; 12 bases match TRBD2. This CDR3 comprises 16 residues. J lost 4 bases, V lost 3 bases, and 6 bases had no gene match. Germline V gene lookup returns CDR1 SGHRS and CDR2 YFSETQ. In nucleotides, the CDR3 is TGCGCCAGCAGCTCTAGCGGGGGGGCCCCCTCAGATACGCAGTATTTT. Amino acid sequence: CASSSSGGAPSDTQYF.

This clone was counted a single time. The chain carries TRBV18 and TRBJ2-3; D is unclear. V gave up 4 bases and J gave up 4 bases, with 9 bases separating them. The CDR3 is made up of 13 amino acids. CDR1 and CDR2 (germline): KGHSH, LQKENI. The CDR3 sequence is CASSLYNPDTQYF. The CDR3 bases are TGTGCCAGCTCACTTTACAACCCAGATACGCAGTATTTT.

This clone is large. The rearrangement uses TRBV2 and TRBJ1-2, with no clear D. This CDR3 has 13 amino acids. Looked up from germline, CDR1 is SNHLY and CDR2 is FYNNEI. With 5 bases removed from V and 8 bases from J, the gap between germline ends came to 15 bases. The chain's CDR3 is CASSPRAVDGYTF. CDR3 nucleotides: TGTGCCAGCAGTCCCCGGGCCGTCGACGGCTACACCTTC.

The V gene is TRBV5-1, the J gene TRBJ2-3, with 8 positions matching TRBD2. There are 18 residues in the CDR3. CDR1 is SGHRS and CDR2 is YFSETQ in the germline V gene. The J segment lost 8 bases and the V segment lost 1 base, leaving 18 bases of the junction unmatched. The CDR3 nucleotides are TGCGCCAGCAGCTTGTATATTTACCAGGCGGGAGGAGGGAGTACGCAGTATTTT. It specifies CASSLYIYQAGGGSTQYF.

This chain joins TRBV2 and TRBJ1-1; 7 bases match TRBD1. CDR1 is SNHLY, CDR2 FYNNEI, per germline. The ends lost 7 bases at V and 1 base at J; junction bases unmatched: 6. The CDR3 has 14 residues. The CDR3 nucleotides read TGTGCCAGCACCTCCGGGACAGCGAACACTGAAGCTTTCTTT. Residues: CASTSGTANTEAFF.

This clone has a handful of counts. The V call is TRBV5-1, the J call TRBJ2-1, with 10 bases identical to TRBD2. Germline trimming cut 0 bases from V and 6 bases from J; bases unmatched to any gene: 3. CDR1 is SGHRS and CDR2 is YFSETQ in the germline V gene. There are 15 residues in the CDR3. The DNA for the CDR3 is TGCGCCAGCAGCTTGGGACTAGCGGGTTTCAATGAGCAGTTCTTC. Amino acids: CASSLGLAGFNEQFF.